This T cell receptor (beta chain) is drawn from a study of T cells in localized non-small cell lung cancer. Broader study findings: Median detection of top 100 tumor clones in adjacent lung was 57 clones.

Assay used: immunoSEQ multiplex PCR; TCRdb lists only in-frame clones, some missing. The table lists 75,000 to 80,000 clones, around 80% of them singletons. V gave up 2 bases and J gave up 10 bases, with 10 bases separating them. The length of the CDR3 is 12 residues. The germline CDR1 and CDR2 sequences are MDHEN and SYDVKM. Points on this clone: What it binds is unknown.

Sequencing was performed on peripheral blood, taken before any cancer treatment. The rearrangement uses TRBV28 and TRBJ2-3, with a weak D call TRBD2 (5 bases). This receptor was taken from a female donor older than 55 with stage I lung adenocarcinoma. In DNA, the CDR3 is TGTGCCAGCAGTTTACTAGCTGCCGCGCAGTATTTT. It translates to CASSLLAAAQYF.